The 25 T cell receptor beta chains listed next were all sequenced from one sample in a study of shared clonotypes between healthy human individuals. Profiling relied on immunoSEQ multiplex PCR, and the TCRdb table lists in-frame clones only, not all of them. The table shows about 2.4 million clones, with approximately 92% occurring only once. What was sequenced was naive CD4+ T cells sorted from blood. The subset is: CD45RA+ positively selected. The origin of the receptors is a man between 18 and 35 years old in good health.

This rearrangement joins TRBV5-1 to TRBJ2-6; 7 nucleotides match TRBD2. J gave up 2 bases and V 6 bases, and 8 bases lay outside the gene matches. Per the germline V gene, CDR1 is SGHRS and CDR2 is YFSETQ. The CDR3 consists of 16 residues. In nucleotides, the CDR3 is TGCGCCAGCAAGGATAGCGGGCGTACTGGGGCCAACGTCCTGACTTTC. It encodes CASKDSGRTGANVLTF.

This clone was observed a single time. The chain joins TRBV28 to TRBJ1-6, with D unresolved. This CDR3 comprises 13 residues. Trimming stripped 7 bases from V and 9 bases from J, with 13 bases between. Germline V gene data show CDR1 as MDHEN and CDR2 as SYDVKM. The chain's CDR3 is CASTISLLSPLHF. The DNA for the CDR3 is TGTGCCAGCACCATATCCCTGCTTTCACCCCTCCACTTT. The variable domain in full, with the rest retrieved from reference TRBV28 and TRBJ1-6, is DVKVTQSSRYLVKRTGEKVFLECVQDMDHENMFWYRQDPGLGLRLIYFSYDVKMKEKGDIPEGYSVSREKKERFSLILESASTNQTSMYLCASTISLLSPLHFGNGTRLTVT.

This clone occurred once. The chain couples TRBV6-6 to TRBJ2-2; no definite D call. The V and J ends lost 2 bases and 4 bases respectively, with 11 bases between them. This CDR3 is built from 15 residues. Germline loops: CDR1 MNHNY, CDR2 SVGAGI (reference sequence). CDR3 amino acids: CASSYGGRGTGELFF. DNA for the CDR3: TGTGCCAGCAGTTACGGCGGCCGAGGCACCGGGGAGCTGTTTTTT.

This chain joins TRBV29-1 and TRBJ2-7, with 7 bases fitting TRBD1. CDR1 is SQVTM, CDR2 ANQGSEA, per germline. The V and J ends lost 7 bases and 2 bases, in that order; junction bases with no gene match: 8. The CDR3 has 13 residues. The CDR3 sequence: CSATGQFTYEQYF. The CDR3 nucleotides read TGCAGCGCAACGGGACAGTTCACCTACGAGCAGTACTTC.

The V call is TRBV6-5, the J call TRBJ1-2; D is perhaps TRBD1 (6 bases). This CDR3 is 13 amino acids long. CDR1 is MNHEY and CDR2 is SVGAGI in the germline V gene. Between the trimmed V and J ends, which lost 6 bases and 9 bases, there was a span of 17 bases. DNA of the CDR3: TGTGCCAGCAGCGAGGGGGGCGAGGGGAGCTACACCTTC. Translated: CASSEGGEGSYTF.

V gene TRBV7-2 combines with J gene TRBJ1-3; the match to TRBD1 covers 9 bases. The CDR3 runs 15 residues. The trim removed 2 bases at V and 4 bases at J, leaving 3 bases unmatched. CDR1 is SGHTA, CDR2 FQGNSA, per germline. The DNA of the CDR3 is TGTGCCAGCAGCTTAAACAGGGGGCCAGGAAACACCATATATTTT. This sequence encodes CASSLNRGPGNTIYF.

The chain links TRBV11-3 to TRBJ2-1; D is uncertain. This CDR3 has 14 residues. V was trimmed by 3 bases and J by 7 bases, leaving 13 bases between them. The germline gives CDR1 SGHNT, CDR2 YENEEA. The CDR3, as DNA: TGTGCCAGCAGCTTTGGCGCCGTTACGAATGAGCAGTTCTTC. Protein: CASSFGAVTNEQFF. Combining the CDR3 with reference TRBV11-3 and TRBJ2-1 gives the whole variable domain EAGVVQSPRYKIIEKKQPVAFWCNPISGHNTLYWYLQNLGQGPELLIRYENEEAVDDSQLPKDRFSAERLKGVDSTLKIQPAELGDSAVYLCASSFGAVTNEQFFGPGTRLTVL.

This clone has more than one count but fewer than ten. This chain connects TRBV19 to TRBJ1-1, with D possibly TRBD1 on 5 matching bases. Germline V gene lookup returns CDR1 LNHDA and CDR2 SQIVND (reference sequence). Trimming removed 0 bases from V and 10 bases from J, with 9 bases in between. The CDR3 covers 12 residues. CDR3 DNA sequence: TGTGCCAGTAGTATAGAGAAGGGACGAGCTTTCTTT. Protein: CASSIEKGRAFF.

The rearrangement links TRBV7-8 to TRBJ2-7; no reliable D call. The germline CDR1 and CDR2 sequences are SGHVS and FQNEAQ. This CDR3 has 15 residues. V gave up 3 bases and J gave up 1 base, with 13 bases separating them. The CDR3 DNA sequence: TGTGCCAGCAGCTTTACCCCCAGGTCGTCCTACGAGCAGTACTTC. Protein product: CASSFTPRSSYEQYF. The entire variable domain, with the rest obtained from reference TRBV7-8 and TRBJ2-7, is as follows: GAGVSQSPRYKVAKRGQDVALRCDPISGHVSLFWYQQALGQGPEFLTYFQNEAQLDKSGLPSDRFFAERPEGSVSTLKIQRTQQEDSAVYLCASSFTPRSSYEQYFGPGTRLTVT.

The CDR3 sequence is CATSGRRQASGSSYNEQFF. The CDR3 nucleotides read TGTGCCACCAGCGGAAGAAGACAGGCTAGCGGGAGCTCCTACAATGAGCAGTTCTTC. This chain joins TRBV15 and TRBJ2-1, with TRBD2 matching 10 bases. The CDR3 is 19 amino acids. V lost 5 bases, J lost 0 bases, and 13 bases stayed unmatched. The germline V gene encodes CDR1 LNHNV and CDR2 YYDKDF (reference sequence).

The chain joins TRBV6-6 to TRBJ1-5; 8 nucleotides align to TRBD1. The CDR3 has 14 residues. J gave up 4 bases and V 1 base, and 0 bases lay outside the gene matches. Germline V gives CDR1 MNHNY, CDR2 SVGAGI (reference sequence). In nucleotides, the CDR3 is TGTGCCAGCAGTTACTGGACAGGGAATCAGCCCCAGCATTTT. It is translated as CASSYWTGNQPQHF.

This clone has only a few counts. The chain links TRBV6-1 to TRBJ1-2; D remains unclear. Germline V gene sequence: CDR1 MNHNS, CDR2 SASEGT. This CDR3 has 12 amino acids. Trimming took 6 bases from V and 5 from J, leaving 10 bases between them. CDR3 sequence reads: CASRRTDYGYTF. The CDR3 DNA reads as TGTGCCAGCAGACGGACGGATTATGGCTACACCTTC.

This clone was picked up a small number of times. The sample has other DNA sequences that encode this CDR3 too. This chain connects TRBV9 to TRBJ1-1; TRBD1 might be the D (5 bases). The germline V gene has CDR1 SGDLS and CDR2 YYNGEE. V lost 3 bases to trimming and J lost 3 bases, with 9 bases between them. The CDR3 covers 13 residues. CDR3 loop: CASSAGRDTEAFF. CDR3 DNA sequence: TGTGCCAGCAGCGCGGGACGGGACACTGAAGCTTTCTTT.

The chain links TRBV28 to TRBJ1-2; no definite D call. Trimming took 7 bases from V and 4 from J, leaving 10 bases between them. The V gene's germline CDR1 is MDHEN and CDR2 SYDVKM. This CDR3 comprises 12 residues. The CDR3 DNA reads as TGTGCCAGCACCCCGGACTTCTATGGCTACACCTTC. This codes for CASTPDFYGYTF.

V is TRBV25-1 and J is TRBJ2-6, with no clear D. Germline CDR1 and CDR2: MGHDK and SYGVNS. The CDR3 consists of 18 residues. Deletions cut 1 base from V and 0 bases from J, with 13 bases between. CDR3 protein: CASSEFGVSSSGANVLTF. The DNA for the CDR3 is TGTGCCAGCAGTGAATTCGGAGTTTCCAGCTCTGGGGCCAACGTCCTGACTTTC.

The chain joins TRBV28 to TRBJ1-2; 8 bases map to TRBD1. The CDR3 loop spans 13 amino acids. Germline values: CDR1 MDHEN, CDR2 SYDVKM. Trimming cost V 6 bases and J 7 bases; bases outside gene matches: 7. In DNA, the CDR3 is TGTGCCAGCAGAGACCGGGACAGGCTTGGCTACACCTTC. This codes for CASRDRDRLGYTF.

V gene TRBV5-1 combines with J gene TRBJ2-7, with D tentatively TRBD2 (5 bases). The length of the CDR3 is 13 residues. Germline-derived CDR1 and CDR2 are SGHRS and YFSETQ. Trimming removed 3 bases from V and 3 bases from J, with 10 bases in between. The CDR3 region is CASSSGLVYEQYF. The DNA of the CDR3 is TGCGCCAGCAGCTCGGGATTGGTCTACGAGCAGTACTTC.

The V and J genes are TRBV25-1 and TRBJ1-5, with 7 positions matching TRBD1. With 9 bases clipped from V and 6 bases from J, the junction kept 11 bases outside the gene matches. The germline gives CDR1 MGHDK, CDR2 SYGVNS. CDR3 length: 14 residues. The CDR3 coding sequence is TGTGCCAGACCTACAGGGGATAGAATTCAGCCCCAGCATTTT. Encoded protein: CARPTGDRIQPQHF.

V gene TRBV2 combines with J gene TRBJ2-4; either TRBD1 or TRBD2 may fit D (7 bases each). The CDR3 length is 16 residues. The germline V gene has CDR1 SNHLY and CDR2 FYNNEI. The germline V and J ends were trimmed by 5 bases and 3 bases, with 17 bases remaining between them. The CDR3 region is CASSIGRGLGKNIQYF. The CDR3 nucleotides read TGTGCCAGCAGTATAGGGAGGGGGCTAGGCAAAAACATTCAGTACTTC.

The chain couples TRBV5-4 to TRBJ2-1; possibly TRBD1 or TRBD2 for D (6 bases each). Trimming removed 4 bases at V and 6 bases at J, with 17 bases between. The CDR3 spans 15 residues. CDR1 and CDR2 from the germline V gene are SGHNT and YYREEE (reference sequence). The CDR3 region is CASSTTEGGLNEQFF. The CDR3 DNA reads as TGTGCCAGCAGCACCACGGAGGGGGGCCTCAATGAGCAGTTCTTC.

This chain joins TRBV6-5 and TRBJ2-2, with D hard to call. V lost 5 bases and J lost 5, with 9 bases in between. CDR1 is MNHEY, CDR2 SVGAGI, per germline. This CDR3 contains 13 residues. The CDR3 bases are TGTGCCAGCAGTAGACACGAGACCGGGGAGCTGTTTTTT. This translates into CASSRHETGELFF.

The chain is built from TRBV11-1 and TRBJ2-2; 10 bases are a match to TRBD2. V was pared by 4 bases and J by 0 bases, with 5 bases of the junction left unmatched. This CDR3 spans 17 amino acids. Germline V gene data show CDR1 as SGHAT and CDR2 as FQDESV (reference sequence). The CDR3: CASSYPSGGSNTGELFF. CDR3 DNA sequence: TGTGCCAGCAGCTACCCTAGCGGGGGCTCGAACACCGGGGAGCTGTTTTTT.

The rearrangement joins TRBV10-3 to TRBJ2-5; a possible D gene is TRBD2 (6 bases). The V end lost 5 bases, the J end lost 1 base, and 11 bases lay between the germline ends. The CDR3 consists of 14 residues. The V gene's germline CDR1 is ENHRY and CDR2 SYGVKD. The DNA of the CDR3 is TGTGCCATCAGTCCCGGGGACTTCCAAGAGACCCAGTACTTC. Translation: CAISPGDFQETQYF.

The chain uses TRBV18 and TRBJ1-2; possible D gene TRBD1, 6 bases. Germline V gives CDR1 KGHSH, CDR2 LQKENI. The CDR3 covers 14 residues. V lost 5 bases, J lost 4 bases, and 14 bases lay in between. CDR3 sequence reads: CASSGQREPYGYTF. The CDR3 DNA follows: TGTGCCAGCTCAGGACAGCGTGAACCCTATGGCTACACCTTC.

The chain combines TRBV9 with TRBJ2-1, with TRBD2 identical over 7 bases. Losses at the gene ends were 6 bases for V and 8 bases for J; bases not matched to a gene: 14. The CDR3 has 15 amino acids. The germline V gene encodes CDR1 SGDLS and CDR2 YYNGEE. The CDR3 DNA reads TGTGCCAGCACGCCGGGGGGTCAGGAATGGGATGAGCAGTTCTTC. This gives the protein CASTPGGQEWDEQFF.